This entry features one TCR beta chain sequence. Its target is unknown. Treatment meaning: roughly 10-day PBMC culture with coronavirus spike peptide pools or control peptides (ViraFEST assay). Under the ViraFEST approach, antigen-specific T cells were expanded with peptide pools and TCRs subsequently sequenced. The data are from a study of vaccination and CD4 T cells after COVID-19. Cultured CD4+ T cell DNA underwent sequencing with the Oncomine TCR Beta short-read assay. TCRdb re-called the PCR reads with MiXCR, one entry per CDR3 protein. The table has fewer than 13,000 distinct CDR3 sequences, 60% to 70% seen once. Germline CDR1 SGHTA, CDR2 FQGNSA. Trimming pared 2 bases from V and 1 base from J, leaving 5 bases between. The CDR3 sequence is 14 residues long.

The sequence came from a human donor who had recovered from COVID-19. The chain employs TRBV7-2 and TRBJ2-2; D call uncertain. The material sequenced was CD4+ T cells from blood, cultured in vitro. CDR3 region: CASSLRVNTGELFF. CDR3 in DNA: TGTGCCAGCAGCTTAAGGGTGAACACCGGGGAGCTGTTTTTT.